This entry is about one TCR beta chain. This sample is drawn from a study of CD8+CD57+ T cells in acquired aplastic anemia. The study profiled TCR beta VDJ and CDR3 using genomic DNA as template. In TCRdb, the reads were re-called with MiXCR into one record per CDR3 protein. This sample yields 100,000 to 150,000 distinct CDR3 sequences, of which more than 40% are seen a single time; roughly 2.7% belongs to the top ten. The V end was cut by 4 bases, the J end by 3 bases, with 12 bases between. The CDR3 runs to 14 residues. The germline V gene has CDR1 SNHLY and CDR2 FYNNEI. Sequenced sample: sorted CD4+, CD8+, or CD8+CD57+ T cells (not recorded which) from PBMCs. The receptor was isolated from a human donor in good health, serving as a control. This sequence joins TRBV2 and TRBJ1-1; no reliable D call. CDR3 nucleotide sequence: TGTGCCAGCAGTGGCTGGGGAGGGTACACTGAAGCTTTCTTT. Translated, it gives CASSGWGGYTEAFF.